The clone carrying this T cell receptor beta chain was seen only a few times. What it binds is unknown. The sample comes from a study of molecular identifiers for immune sequencing clone quantification. Study context: In replicates, the authors split RNA from around 20,000 or 100,000 naive CD8 cells five ways and sequenced four. Broader study findings: More than 98% of effector molecules, versus under 1% of naive-cell molecules, belonged to clones above 20 RNA copies. Single-cell amounts of spiked Jurkat TCR RNA were reportedly detectable among roughly 950,000 naive cells.

Via MiXCR, TCRdb re-called the PCR reads, giving one row per CDR3 protein. The sample carries 37,000 or so distinct CDR3 sequences, less than 20% recorded once. When naive CD8 T cells were sorted, they were gated as CD8+CD4-CCR7+CD45RA+. This CDR3 is 16 amino acids long. Per the germline V gene, CDR1 is LNHNV and CDR2 is YYDKDF (reference sequence). V shed 0 bases and J 0 bases; nucleotides not matched to a gene: 2. This chain links TRBV15 with TRBJ2-3; 8 nucleotides line up with TRBD2. This clonotype was obtained from a human donor in good health. Some libraries in this study had Jurkat cell RNA spiked in. Input material: naive CD8+ T cells from blood, with Jurkat cell RNA spiked in. Subset here: FACS-sorted CD8+CD4-CCR7+CD45RA+ naive T cells. In nucleotides, the CDR3 is TGTGCCACCAGCAGAGAGCTAGCGGGTAGCACAGATACGCAGTATTTT. It encodes CATSRELAGSTDTQYF.